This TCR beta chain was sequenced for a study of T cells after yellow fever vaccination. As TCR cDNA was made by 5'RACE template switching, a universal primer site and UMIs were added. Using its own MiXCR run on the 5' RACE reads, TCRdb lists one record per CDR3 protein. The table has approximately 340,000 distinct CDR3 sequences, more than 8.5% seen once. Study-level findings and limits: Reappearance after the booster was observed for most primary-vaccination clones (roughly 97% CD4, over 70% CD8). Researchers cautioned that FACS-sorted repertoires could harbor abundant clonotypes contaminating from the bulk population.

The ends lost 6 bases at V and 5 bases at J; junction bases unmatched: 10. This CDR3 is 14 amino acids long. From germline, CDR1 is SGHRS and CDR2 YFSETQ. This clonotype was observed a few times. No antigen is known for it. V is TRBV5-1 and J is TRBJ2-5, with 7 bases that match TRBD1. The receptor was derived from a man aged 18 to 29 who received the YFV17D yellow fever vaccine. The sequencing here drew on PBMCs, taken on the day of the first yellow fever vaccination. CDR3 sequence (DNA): TGCGCCAGCAAAGGGGGCTTGGGTGGTGAGACCCAGTACTTC. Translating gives CASKGGLGGETQYF.